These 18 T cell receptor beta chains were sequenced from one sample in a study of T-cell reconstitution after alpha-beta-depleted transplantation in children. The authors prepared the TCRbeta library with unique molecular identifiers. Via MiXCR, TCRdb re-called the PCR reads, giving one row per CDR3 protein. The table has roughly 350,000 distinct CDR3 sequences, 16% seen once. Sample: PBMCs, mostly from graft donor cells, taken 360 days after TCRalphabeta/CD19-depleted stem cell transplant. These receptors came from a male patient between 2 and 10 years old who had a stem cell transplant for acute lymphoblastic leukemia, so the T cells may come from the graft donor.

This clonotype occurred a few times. CDR3 region: CASSLGLLGETQYF. The CDR3 bases are TGTGCCAGCAGTTTAGGGCTCCTGGGAGAGACCCAGTACTTC. The J gene is TRBJ2-5, the V gene TRBV12-3 or TRBV12-4; D unclear. The V and J ends lost 1 base and 4 bases respectively, with 10 bases between them. This CDR3 has 14 residues.

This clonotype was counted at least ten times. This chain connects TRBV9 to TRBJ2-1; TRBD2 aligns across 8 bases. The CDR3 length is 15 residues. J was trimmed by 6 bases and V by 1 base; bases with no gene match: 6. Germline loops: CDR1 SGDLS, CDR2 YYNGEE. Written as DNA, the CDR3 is TGTGCCAGCAGCGTAACACGGGAGGGCTCCAATGAGCAGTTCTTC. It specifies CASSVTREGSNEQFF.

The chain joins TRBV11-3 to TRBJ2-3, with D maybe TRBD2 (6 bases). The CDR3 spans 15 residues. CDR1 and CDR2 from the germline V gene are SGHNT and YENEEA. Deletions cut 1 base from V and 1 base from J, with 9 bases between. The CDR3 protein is CASSLGLVGTDTQYF. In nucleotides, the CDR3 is TGTGCCAGCAGCTTAGGACTAGTGGGCACAGATACGCAGTATTTT.

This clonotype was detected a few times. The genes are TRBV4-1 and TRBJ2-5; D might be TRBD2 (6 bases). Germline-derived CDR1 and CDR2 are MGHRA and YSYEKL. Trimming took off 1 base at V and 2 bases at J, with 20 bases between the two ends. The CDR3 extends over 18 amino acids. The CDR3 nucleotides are TGCGCCAGCAGCCAAGGTCCCCTGAGAGCGGGCCATCAAGAGACCCAGTACTTC. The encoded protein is CASSQGPLRAGHQETQYF.

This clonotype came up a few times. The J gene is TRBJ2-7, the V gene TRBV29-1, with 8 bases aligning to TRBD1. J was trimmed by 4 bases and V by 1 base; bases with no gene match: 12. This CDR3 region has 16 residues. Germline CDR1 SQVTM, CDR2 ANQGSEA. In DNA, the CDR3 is TGCAGCGTTGAAGGCGGAGGGGACAGGTTTGGGTACGAGCAGTACTTC. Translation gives CSVEGGGDRFGYEQYF.

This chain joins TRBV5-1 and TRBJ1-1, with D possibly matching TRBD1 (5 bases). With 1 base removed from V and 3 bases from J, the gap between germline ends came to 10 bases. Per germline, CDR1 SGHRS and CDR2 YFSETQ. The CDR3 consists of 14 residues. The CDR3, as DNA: TGCGCCAGCAGCTTGAAGGGGCAGGACACTGAAGCTTTCTTT. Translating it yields CASSLKGQDTEAFF.

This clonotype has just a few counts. The CDR3 sequence: CASSVGPTTIYEQYF. The DNA of the CDR3 is TGCGCCAGCAGTGTAGGGCCGACGACGATCTACGAGCAGTACTTC. The V and J genes are TRBV5-1 and TRBJ2-7; the D is unclear. The germline V gene has CDR1 SGHRS and CDR2 YFSETQ. The CDR3 totals 15 residues. The ends were cut back, 5 bases at V and 3 bases at J, with 18 bases in the middle.

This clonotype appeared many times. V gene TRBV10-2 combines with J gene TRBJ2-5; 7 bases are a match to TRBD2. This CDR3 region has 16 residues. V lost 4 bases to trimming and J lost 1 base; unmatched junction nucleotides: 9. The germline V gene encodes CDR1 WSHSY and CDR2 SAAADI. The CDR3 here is CASSGSGLAVQETQYF. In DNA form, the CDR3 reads TGCGCCAGCAGTGGATCGGGCCTAGCGGTCCAAGAGACCCAGTACTTC.

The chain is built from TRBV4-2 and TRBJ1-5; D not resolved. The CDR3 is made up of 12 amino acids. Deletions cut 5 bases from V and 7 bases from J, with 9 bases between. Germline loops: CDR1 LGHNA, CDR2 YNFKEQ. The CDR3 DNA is TGTGCCAGCAGCTCCGACAACCAGCCCCAGCATTTT. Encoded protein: CASSSDNQPQHF.

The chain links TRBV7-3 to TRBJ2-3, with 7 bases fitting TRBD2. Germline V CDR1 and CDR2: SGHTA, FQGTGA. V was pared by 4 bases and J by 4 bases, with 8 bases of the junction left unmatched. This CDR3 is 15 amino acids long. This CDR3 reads CASSSLGGGADTQYF. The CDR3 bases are TGTGCCAGCAGCTCCCTGGGCGGGGGAGCAGATACGCAGTATTTT.

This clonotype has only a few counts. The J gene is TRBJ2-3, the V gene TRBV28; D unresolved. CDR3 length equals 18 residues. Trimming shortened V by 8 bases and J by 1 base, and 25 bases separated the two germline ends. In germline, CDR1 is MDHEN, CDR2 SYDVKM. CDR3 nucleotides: TGTGCCAGCGGCCTGAGGAGTGTAACTGGGAAGGGCACAGATACGCAGTATTTT. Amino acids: CASGLRSVTGKGTDTQYF.

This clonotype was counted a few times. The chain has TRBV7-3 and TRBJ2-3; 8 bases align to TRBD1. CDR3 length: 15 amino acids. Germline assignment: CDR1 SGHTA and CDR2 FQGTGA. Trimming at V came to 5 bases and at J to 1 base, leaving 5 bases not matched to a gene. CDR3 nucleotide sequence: TGTGCCAGCAGCCTTATGGGACAGGGCACAGATACGCAGTATTTT. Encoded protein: CASSLMGQGTDTQYF.

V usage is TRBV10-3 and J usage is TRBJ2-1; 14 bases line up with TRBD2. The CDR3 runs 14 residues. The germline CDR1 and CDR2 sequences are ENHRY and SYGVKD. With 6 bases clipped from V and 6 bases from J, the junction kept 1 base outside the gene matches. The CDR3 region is CAISGTSGSNEQFF. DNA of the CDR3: TGTGCCATCAGCGGGACTAGCGGGAGCAATGAGCAGTTCTTC.

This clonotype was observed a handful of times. This CDR3 is CSVRTGASARSPLHF. As DNA, the CDR3 is TGCAGCGTGCGGACAGGGGCTAGTGCTAGATCACCCCTCCACTTT. The rearrangement joins TRBV29-1 to TRBJ1-6; TRBD1 matches 9 bases. Germline CDR1 SQVTM, CDR2 ANQGSEA. This CDR3 has 15 residues. Germline trimming cut 6 bases from V and 10 bases from J; bases unmatched to any gene: 13.

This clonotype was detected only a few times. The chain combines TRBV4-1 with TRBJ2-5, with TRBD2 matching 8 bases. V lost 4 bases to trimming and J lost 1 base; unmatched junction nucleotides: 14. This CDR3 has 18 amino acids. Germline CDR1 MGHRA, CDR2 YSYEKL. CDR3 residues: CASSPQNRGGGGQETQYF. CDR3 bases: TGCGCCAGCAGCCCGCAGAATCGGGGGGGAGGGGGCCAAGAGACCCAGTACTTC.

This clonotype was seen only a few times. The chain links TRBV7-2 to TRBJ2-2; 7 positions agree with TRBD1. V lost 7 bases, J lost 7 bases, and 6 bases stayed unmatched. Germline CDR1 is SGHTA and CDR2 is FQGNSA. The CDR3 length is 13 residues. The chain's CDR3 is CASTIGGGGELFF. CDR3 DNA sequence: TGTGCCAGCACCATAGGGGGCGGCGGGGAGCTGTTTTTT.

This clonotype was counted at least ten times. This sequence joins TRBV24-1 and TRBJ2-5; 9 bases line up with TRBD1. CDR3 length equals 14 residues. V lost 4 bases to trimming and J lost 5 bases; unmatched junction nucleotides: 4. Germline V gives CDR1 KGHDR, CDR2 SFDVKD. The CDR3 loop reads CATSDTGGAETQYF. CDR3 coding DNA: TGTGCCACCAGTGACACAGGGGGCGCGGAGACCCAGTACTTC.

The CDR3 sequence is CASSLWGPKQPQHF. CDR3 DNA: TGTGCCAGCAGTTTATGGGGTCCCAAACAGCCCCAGCATTTT. This chain joins TRBV12-3 or TRBV12-4 and TRBJ1-5; D not resolved. The CDR3 totals 14 residues. The V end was cut by 2 bases, the J end by 7 bases, with 12 bases between.